This TCR beta chain was sequenced during a study of T cell changes during pregnancy in multiple sclerosis. Libraries were prepared by immunoSEQ multiplex PCR; TCRdb keeps only in-frame clonotypes and omits some of them. The table includes around 63,000 clones, roughly nine tenths detected once. With 3 bases removed from V and 3 bases from J, the gap between germline ends came to 16 bases. The length of the CDR3 is 15 residues. Germline assignment: CDR1 SGHDT and CDR2 YYEEEE. This specimen consisted of peripheral blood, obtained after pregnancy. The TCR sequence derives from a female donor with multiple sclerosis, enrolled in a pregnancy study. The chain uses TRBV5-6 and TRBJ2-7; D unresolved. CDR3: CASSWWAYPLYEQYF. CDR3 sequence (DNA): TGTGCCAGCAGCTGGTGGGCTTACCCTCTCTACGAGCAGTACTTC. The full variable domain, rest sourced from reference TRBV5-6 and TRBJ2-7, is DAGVTQSPTHLIKTRGQQVTLRCSPKSGHDTVSWYQQALGQGPQFIFQYYEEEERQRGNFPDRFSGHQFPNYSSELNVNALLLGDSALYLCASSWWAYPLYEQYFGPGTRLTVT.